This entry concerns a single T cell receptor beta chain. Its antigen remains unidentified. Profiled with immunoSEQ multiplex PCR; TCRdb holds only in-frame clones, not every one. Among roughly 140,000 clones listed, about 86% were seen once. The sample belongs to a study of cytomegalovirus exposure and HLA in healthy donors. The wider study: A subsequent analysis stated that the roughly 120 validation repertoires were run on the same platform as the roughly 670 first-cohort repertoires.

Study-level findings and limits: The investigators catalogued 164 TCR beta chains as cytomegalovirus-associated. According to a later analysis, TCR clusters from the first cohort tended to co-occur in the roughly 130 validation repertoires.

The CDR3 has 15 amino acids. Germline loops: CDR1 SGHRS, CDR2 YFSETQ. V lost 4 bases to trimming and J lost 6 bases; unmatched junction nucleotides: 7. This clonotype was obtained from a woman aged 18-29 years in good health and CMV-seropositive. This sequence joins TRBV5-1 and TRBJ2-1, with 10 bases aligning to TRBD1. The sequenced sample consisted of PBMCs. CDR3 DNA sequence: TGCGCCAGCAGCGGCGGGACAGGGGCTGTCAATGAGCAGTTCTTC. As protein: CASSGGTGAVNEQFF.